Detailed here is one T cell receptor beta chain. The antigen remains undetermined. V was clipped by 7 bases and J by 9 bases; unmatched bases: 12. The CDR3 has 15 amino acids. From germline, CDR1 is MDHEN and CDR2 SYDVKM. Primers: 60 Vbeta forward and 13 Jbeta reverse. The table came from immunoSEQ multiplex PCR; TCRdb's copy has only in-frame clones and leaves some out. This table holds approximately 180,000 clones, under 85% found once. The record originates from a study of cytomegalovirus exposure and HLA in healthy donors. Overall study: Most genotyped donors, over 70% of around 370, had Caucasian-associated genetic ancestry.

Broader study findings: In a later analysis, fewer than 20,000 TCR beta sequences were associated with HLA alleles at 0.05 false discovery rate. There were some public TCRs occurring in many donors, but most TCR sequences were rare.

This clonotype was obtained from a male donor in good health and CMV-seronegative. The chain joins TRBV28 to TRBJ2-1; TRBD2 matches at 10 bases. The sample taken for sequencing was PBMCs. Here the CDR3 reads CASTLGLARLSEQFF. The CDR3 region has the DNA TGTGCCAGCACCCTGGGACTAGCGAGATTGAGTGAGCAGTTCTTC.